These T cell receptor beta chains were read from a single sample in a study of blood T cell repertoires in COVID-19. Assay: immunoSEQ multiplex PCR; the TCRdb copy retains only in-frame clones and omits some. The sample lists a few hundred thousand clones; roughly 90% were seen once. The sequenced material came from peripheral blood. The source is a man aged 35 to 55 with acute or convalescent COVID-19. Both conserved end residues are trimmed from each CDR3. Fields, in order: V gene, J gene, CDR3 protein.

TRBV9,TRBJ2-1,ASSVQTGSGEQF
TRBV3-1/TRBV3-2,TRBJ1-1,ASSYGTGGVTEAF
TRBV24-1,TRBJ2-1,ATSAGLAAPYNEQF
TRBV7-6,TRBJ2-1,ASSPRWSDWTSGLNEQF
TRBV7-2,TRBJ2-7,ASSLDGTSSYEQY
TRBV18,TRBJ1-2,ASSPRTGSHYGYT
TRBV2,TRBJ1-1,ASNRDRGPSTEAF
TRBV5-1,TRBJ2-5,ASSLVGGAEETQY
TRBV3-1/TRBV3-2,TRBJ2-6,ASSQDRIPGANVLT
TRBV4-2,TRBJ1-4,ASSLTQGAKEKLF
TRBV9,TRBJ2-2,ASSAGLAAGELF
TRBV6-1,TRBJ1-4,ASSEGTAPTNEKLF
TRBV19,TRBJ1-1,ASSTGNTEAF